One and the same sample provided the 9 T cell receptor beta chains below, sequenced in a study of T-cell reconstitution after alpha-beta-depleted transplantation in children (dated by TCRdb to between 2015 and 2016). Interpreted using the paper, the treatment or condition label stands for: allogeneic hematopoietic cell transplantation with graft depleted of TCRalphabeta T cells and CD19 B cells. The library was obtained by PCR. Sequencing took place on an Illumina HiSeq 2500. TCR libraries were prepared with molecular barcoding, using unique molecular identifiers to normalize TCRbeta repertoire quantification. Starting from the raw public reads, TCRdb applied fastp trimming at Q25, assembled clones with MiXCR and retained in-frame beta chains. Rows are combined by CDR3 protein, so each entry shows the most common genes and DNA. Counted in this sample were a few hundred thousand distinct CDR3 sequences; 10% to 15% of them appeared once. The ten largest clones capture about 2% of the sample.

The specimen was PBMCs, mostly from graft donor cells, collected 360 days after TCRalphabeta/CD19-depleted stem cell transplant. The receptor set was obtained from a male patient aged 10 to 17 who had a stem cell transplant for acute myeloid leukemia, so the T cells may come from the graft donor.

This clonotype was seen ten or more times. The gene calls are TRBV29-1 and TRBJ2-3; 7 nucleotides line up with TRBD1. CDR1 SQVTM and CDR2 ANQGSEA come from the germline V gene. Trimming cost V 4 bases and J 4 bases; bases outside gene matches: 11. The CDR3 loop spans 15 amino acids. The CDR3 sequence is CSVGTGTAVPDTQYF. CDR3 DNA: TGCAGCGTTGGGACCGGGACAGCAGTGCCAGATACGCAGTATTTT.

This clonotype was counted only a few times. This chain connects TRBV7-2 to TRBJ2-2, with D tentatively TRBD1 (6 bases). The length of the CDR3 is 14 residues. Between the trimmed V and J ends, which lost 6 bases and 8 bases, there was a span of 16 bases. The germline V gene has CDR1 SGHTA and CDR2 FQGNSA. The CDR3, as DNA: TGTGCCAGCAGGGGAATAGCAGGGGTTGGGGAGCTGTTTTTT. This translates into CASRGIAGVGELFF.

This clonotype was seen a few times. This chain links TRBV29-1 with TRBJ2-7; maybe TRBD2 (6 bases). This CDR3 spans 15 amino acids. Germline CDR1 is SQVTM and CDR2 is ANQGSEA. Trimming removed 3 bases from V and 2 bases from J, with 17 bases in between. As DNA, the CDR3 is TGCAGCGTTGAGGGCCTAGGGCGGGGTACCTACGAGCAGTACTTC. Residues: CSVEGLGRGTYEQYF.

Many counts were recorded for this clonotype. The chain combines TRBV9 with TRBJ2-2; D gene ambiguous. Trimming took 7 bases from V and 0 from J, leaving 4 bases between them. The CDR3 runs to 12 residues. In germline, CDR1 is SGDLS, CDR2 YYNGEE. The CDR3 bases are TGTGCCAGCCCGCCGAACACCGGGGAGCTGTTTTTT. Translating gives CASPPNTGELFF.

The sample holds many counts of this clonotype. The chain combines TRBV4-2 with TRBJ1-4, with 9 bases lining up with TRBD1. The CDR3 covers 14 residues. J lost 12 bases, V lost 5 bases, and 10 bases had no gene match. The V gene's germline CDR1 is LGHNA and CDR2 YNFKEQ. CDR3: CASSKGQGQSELFF. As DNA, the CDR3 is TGTGCCAGCAGCAAGGGACAGGGCCAAAGCGAACTGTTTTTT.

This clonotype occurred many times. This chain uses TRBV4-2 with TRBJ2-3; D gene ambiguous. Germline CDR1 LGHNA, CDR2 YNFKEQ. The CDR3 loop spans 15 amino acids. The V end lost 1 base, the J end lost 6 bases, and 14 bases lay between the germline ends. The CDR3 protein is CASSQGASLPDTQYF. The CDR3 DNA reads TGTGCCAGCAGCCAAGGGGCCAGCCTCCCGGATACGCAGTATTTT.

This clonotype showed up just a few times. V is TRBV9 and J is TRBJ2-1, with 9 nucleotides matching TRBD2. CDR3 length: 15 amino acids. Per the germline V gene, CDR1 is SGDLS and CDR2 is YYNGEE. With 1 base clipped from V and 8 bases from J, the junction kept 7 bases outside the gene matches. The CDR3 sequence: CASSVTAGGVHEQFF. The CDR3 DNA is TGTGCCAGCAGCGTAACAGCGGGAGGAGTCCATGAGCAGTTCTTC.

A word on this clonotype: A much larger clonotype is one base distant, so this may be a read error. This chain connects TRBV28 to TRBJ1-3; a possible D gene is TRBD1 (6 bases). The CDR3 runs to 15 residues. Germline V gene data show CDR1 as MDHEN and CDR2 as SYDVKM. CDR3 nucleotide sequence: TGTGCCAGCGGGGGGGGCAATCCCTCTGGATACACCATATATTTT. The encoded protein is CASGGGNPSGYTIYF. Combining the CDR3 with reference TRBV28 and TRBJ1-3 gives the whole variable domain DVKVTQSSRYLVKRTGEKVFLECVQDMDHENMFWYRQDPGLGLRLIYFSYDVKMKEKGDIPEGYSVSREKKERFSLILESASTNQTSMYLCASGGGNPSGYTIYFGEGSWLTVV.

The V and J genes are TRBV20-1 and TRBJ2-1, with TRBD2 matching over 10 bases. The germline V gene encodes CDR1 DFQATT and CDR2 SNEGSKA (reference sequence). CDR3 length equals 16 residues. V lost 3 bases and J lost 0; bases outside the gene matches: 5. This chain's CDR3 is CSARPSGSHSYNEQFF. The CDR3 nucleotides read TGCAGTGCTAGGCCTAGCGGGAGCCACTCCTACAATGAGCAGTTCTTC.